These 21 T cell receptor beta chains were all obtained from the same sample, sequenced in a study of blood T cell repertoires in COVID-19. The data were produced by immunoSEQ multiplex PCR, yet TCRdb's version contains in-frame clones alone and is incomplete. The sample contains some 300,000 clones, nearly 90% of which appear only once. Sequencing was done on a sample of PBMCs or T cells enriched from blood (not recorded which). These receptors originate from a woman in her thirties who had recovered from COVID-19.

The chain combines TRBV6-5 with TRBJ1-2, with D uncertain. The ends were cut back, 10 bases at V and 1 base at J, with 19 bases in the middle. The CDR3 consists of 15 residues. Germline V lookup: CDR1 MNHEY, CDR2 SVGAGI. CDR3 coding DNA: TGTGCCACCGCACCCACGTCGGGAGATAACTATGGCTACACCTTC. This translates into CATAPTSGDNYGYTF.

The gene calls are TRBV6-2 or TRBV6-3 and TRBJ2-3; D possibly corresponds to TRBD1 (6 bases). Germline V gene lookup returns CDR1 MNHEY and CDR2 SVGEGT. The CDR3 totals 18 residues. V was pared by 2 bases and J by 0 bases, with 18 bases between. Written as DNA, the CDR3 is TGTGCCAGCAGTTACCCTTTCGGACAGTATACTAGCACAGATACGCAGTATTTT. Translated: CASSYPFGQYTSTDTQYF.

As concerns this clone: Since a much larger clone is just one base distant, this may be a read error. This chain links TRBV9 with TRBJ2-3; 11 bases match TRBD2. The V segment lost 2 bases and the J segment 1 base; nucleotides outside the gene matches: 0. There are 15 residues in the CDR3. The germline CDR1 and CDR2 sequences are SGDLS and YYNGEE. In nucleotides, the CDR3 is TGTGCCAGCAGCGTTAGCGGGAGGGGCACAGATACGCAGTATTTT. As protein: CASSVSGRGTDTQYF.

This clone was detected a few times. The CDR3 reads CASSLYGSRNEQFF. The CDR3 nucleotides are TGTGCCAGCAGCTTATACGGGAGTAGGAATGAGCAGTTCTTC. The rearrangement joins TRBV7-3 to TRBJ2-1; D is possibly TRBD2 (6 bases). V was shortened by 2 bases and J by 7 bases, with 12 bases between the two germline ends. Germline CDR1 and CDR2: SGHTA and FQGTGA. The CDR3 spans 14 residues.

This chain connects TRBV5-6 to TRBJ1-2; possible D gene TRBD1, 6 bases. This CDR3 is 14 amino acids long. V was shortened by 0 bases and J by 8 bases, with 14 bases between the two germline ends. CDR1 is SGHDT, CDR2 YYEEEE, per germline. CDR3 bases: TGTGCCAGCAGCTTGGATGTGGGGGCGCGAGGCTACACCTTC. Encoded protein: CASSLDVGARGYTF.

As concerns this clone: The germline gene is not matched at one end of the junction; a read error may be the cause. This sequence joins TRBV7-7 and TRBJ2-5, with 9 bases that match TRBD2. The CDR3 consists of 19 residues. The germline CDR1 and CDR2 sequences are SSHAT and FNYEAQ (reference sequence). The CDR3 protein is CASSRGFGSGRRDERPQYF. The DNA for the CDR3 is TGTGCTAGCAGCCGAGGGTTTGGTAGCGGGAGAAGGGACGAGAGACCCCAGTACTTC.

This chain links TRBV27 with TRBJ2-2, with 12 bases matching TRBD1. Germline V CDR1 and CDR2: MNHEY, SMNVEV (reference sequence). The junction had 6 bases not matched to a gene; V was cut back by 6 bases and J by 4 bases. There are 16 residues in the CDR3. CDR3 loop: CASSSGTGGITGELFF. The CDR3 DNA reads as TGTGCCAGCAGCTCCGGGACAGGGGGCATCACCGGGGAGCTGTTTTTT.

The chain recombines TRBV28 with TRBJ2-1, with 7 bases identical to TRBD1. From germline, CDR1 is MDHEN and CDR2 SYDVKM. V lost 5 bases to trimming and J lost 5 bases; unmatched junction nucleotides: 12. This CDR3 contains 16 residues. CDR3 DNA sequence: TGTGCCAGCAGTACTCACAAGGACAGGATCGACAATGAGCAGTTCTTC. Amino acid sequence: CASSTHKDRIDNEQFF.

This sequence joins TRBV27 and TRBJ2-1; D unclear. CDR1 MNHEY and CDR2 SMNVEV come from the germline V gene (reference sequence). Between the trimmed V and J ends, which lost 2 bases and 6 bases, there was a span of 11 bases. This CDR3 has 14 amino acids. CDR3 nucleotides: TGTGCCAGCAGTTTACTAGACGTAGCCAATGAGCAGTTCTTC. It specifies CASSLLDVANEQFF.

The rearrangement uses TRBV19 and TRBJ2-3; tentative D call: TRBD2 (6 bases). Germline assignment: CDR1 LNHDA and CDR2 SQIVND (reference sequence). The CDR3 sequence is 14 residues long. The germline V and J ends were trimmed by 4 bases and 4 bases, with 12 bases remaining between them. The CDR3 reads CASSKGRRADTQYF. In nucleotides, the CDR3 is TGTGCCAGTAGTAAGGGGCGGAGGGCAGATACGCAGTATTTT.

This clone was seen more than once but under ten times. The chain is built from TRBV29-1 and TRBJ1-3, with 10 bases lining up with TRBD1. Germline V lookup: CDR1 SQVTM, CDR2 ANQGSEA. The CDR3 is 18 amino acids. The V gene end was trimmed by 6 bases and the J gene end by 0 bases; junction bases not matched to a gene: 14. The CDR3 reads CSVTTGTGERSSGNTIYF. The CDR3 region has the DNA TGCAGCGTGACTACCGGGACAGGGGAACGGAGCTCTGGAAACACCATATATTTT.

This chain joins TRBV7-9 and TRBJ2-1; TRBD1 matches 9 bases. Germline CDR1 and CDR2: SEHNR and FQNEAQ (reference sequence). J was trimmed by 9 bases and V by 5 bases; bases with no gene match: 5. The CDR3 loop spans 13 amino acids. As DNA, the CDR3 is TGTGCCAGCAGCCCGGGGGACAGGGCTGAGCAGTTCTTC. It translates to CASSPGDRAEQFF.

V is TRBV28 and J is TRBJ1-2, with 8 bases lining up with TRBD1. This CDR3 is 13 amino acids long. The trim removed 10 bases at V and 7 bases at J, leaving 11 bases unmatched. Germline values: CDR1 MDHEN, CDR2 SYDVKM. DNA of the CDR3: TGTGCCATCATGAACAGGGGGGAACGTGGCTACACCTTC. Residues: CAIMNRGERGYTF.

This clone came up once. The CDR3 reads CASSWPGGTSGKSHGELFF. Here the CDR3 DNA reads TGTGCCAGCAGCTGGCCCGGGGGAACTAGCGGGAAATCCCACGGGGAGCTGTTTTTT. The rearrangement links TRBV7-9 to TRBJ2-2, with 10 bases fitting TRBD2. J lost 7 bases, V lost 4 bases, and 18 bases had no gene match. Germline V gene lookup returns CDR1 SEHNR and CDR2 FQNEAQ (reference sequence). The CDR3 is 19 residues long.

The rearrangement links TRBV5-1 to TRBJ2-3; D is perhaps TRBD1 (5 bases). Germline V gives CDR1 SGHRS, CDR2 YFSETQ. The CDR3 has 13 residues. Deletions cut 4 bases from V and 5 bases from J, with 11 bases between. This CDR3 is CASSSRVQDTQYF. The CDR3 DNA follows: TGCGCCAGCAGCAGCAGGGTTCAAGATACGCAGTATTTT.

The chain employs TRBV12-5 and TRBJ2-7, with D perhaps matching TRBD1 (6 bases). Looked up from germline, CDR1 is LGHNT and CDR2 is FRNRAP. This CDR3 has 16 amino acids. Trimming pared 6 bases from V and 2 bases from J, leaving 20 bases between. The CDR3 DNA reads TGTGCTAGTGGCCGAGAAGGGACAACCCTCCCCTACGAGCAGTACTTC. This encodes CASGREGTTLPYEQYF.

The chain joins TRBV29-1 to TRBJ2-1; TRBD1 is a possible D gene (5 bases). This CDR3 spans 13 amino acids. The V and J ends lost 3 bases and 4 bases respectively, with 10 bases between them. The germline V gene encodes CDR1 SQVTM and CDR2 ANQGSEA. The CDR3, as DNA: TGCAGCGTTGACCCAGGGAATTACAATGAGCAGTTCTTC. Translating gives CSVDPGNYNEQFF.

V gene TRBV7-2 combines with J gene TRBJ1-1, with 9 bases matching TRBD1. The CDR3 consists of 12 residues. Trimming removed 6 bases from V and 11 bases from J; junction bases left unmatched: 7. CDR1 and CDR2 from the germline V gene are SGHTA and FQGNSA. CDR3 loop: CASSYRTGDAFF. Written as DNA, the CDR3 is TGTGCCAGCAGTTACCGGACAGGGGATGCTTTCTTT.

The genes are TRBV9 and TRBJ2-7; D is undetermined. V lost 1 base and J lost 3, with 8 bases in between. This CDR3 contains 13 residues. CDR1 and CDR2 (germline): SGDLS, YYNGEE. DNA for the CDR3: TGTGCCAGCAGCGTAAATACACACTACGAGCAGTACTTC. Its translation is CASSVNTHYEQYF.

The gene calls are TRBV2 and TRBJ1-6; a weak D match, TRBD1 (5 bases). This CDR3 is built from 15 residues. CDR1 and CDR2 from the germline V gene are SNHLY and FYNNEI. V dropped 6 bases and J dropped 2 bases, with 11 bases sitting between them. The CDR3 bases are TGTGCCAGCAGCCGGCAAGGGGCCTATAATTCACCCCTCCACTTT. Translation: CASSRQGAYNSPLHF.

This clone showed up just a few times. In DNA, the CDR3 is TGTGCCAGCAGCTTGGGAGGTGGTTCCTACGAGCAGTACTTC. Translating it yields CASSLGGGSYEQYF. This chain links TRBV5-6 with TRBJ2-7; D is unresolved. The ends were cut back, 0 bases at V and 1 base at J, with 8 bases in the middle. The CDR3 consists of 14 residues. Germline CDR1 reads SGHDT; CDR2 reads YYEEEE.